Included here is one T cell receptor (beta chain) sequence, with context. Antigen specificity is unknown. Researchers ran the PCR with 60 Vbeta and 13 Jbeta primers. Generated by immunoSEQ multiplex PCR, the TCRdb table keeps only in-frame clones and is missing some. The sample consists of around 130,000 clones, roughly four fifths of them appearing once. This specimen belongs to a study of cytomegalovirus exposure and HLA in healthy donors. Overall study context: Under 85% of some 390 genotyped donors fell in the Caucasian-associated ancestry cluster. Study outcomes and limitations: Later work associated fewer than 20,000 TCR beta sequences with HLA alleles at 0.05 false discovery rate. Later analysis identified a missense DCLRE1C variant that was linked to TCR beta V- and J-gene trimming.

V dropped 7 bases and J dropped 2; count of bases not matched to a gene: 4. Germline V gene data show CDR1 as SNHLY and CDR2 as FYNNEI. CDR3 length equals 13 residues. The receptor comes from a man aged 35 to 55 in good health and CMV-seronegative. Source material: PBMCs. V usage is TRBV2 and J usage is TRBJ2-7; 8 bases line up with TRBD2. CDR3 loop: CASTRGVAYEQYF. In DNA form, the CDR3 reads TGTGCCAGCACGCGGGGGGTGGCCTACGAGCAGTACTTC.